The rows below give T cell receptor beta chains drawn from one sample of a study of T-cell memory formation after mild COVID-19. TCRdb itself ran the 5' RACE reads through MiXCR, one entry per CDR3 protein. The sample has roughly 180,000 distinct CDR3 sequences, around a tenth seen once. Sequenced input: PBMCs or a T cell subset sorted from them (not recorded which). These receptors were taken from a young man who had mild COVID-19 (a few samples of this study predate the infection). Cell type and time point are not known. Each CDR3 is given with its conserved first and last residue. Fields, in order: J gene, V gene, clone size, CDR3 length, D gene, CDR3 protein, CDR3 DNA. A D gene is named only where the DNA matches it firmly. The size field is filled for only some rows; it gives once, few, many or a size class.

j_call: TRBJ1-5; v_call: TRBV20-1; clone_size: -; cdr3_length: 16; d_call: -; cdr3_aa: CSARDVGHPSNQPQHF; cdr3_nt: TGCAGTGCTAGAGATGTAGGACACCCTAGCAATCAGCCCCAGCATTTT
j_call: TRBJ2-1; v_call: TRBV7-8; clone_size: many; cdr3_length: 13; d_call: -; cdr3_aa: CASSSMNSNEQFF; cdr3_nt: TGTGCCAGCAGCTCCATGAACAGCAATGAGCAGTTCTTC
j_call: TRBJ1-2; v_call: TRBV4-2; clone_size: -; cdr3_length: 15; d_call: TRBD1; cdr3_aa: CASSQESQGGDGYTF; cdr3_nt: TGTGCCAGCAGCCAAGAAAGCCAGGGGGGGGATGGCTACACCTTC
j_call: TRBJ2-5; v_call: TRBV5-1; clone_size: -; cdr3_length: 14; d_call: -; cdr3_aa: CASSREVRGETQYF; cdr3_nt: TGCGCCAGCAGCCGCGAGGTACGGGGAGAGACCCAGTACTTC
j_call: TRBJ1-3; v_call: TRBV4-3; clone_size: -; cdr3_length: 15; d_call: -; cdr3_aa: CASSLDKSSGNTIYF; cdr3_nt: TGCGCCAGCAGCCTGGACAAAAGCTCTGGAAACACCATATATTTT
j_call: TRBJ2-3; v_call: TRBV10-3; clone_size: few; cdr3_length: 16; d_call: TRBD2; cdr3_aa: CAISGNSGSPTDTQYF; cdr3_nt: TGTGCCATCAGTGGGAATAGCGGGTCCCCTACAGATACGCAGTATTTT
j_call: TRBJ2-5; v_call: TRBV5-1; clone_size: few; cdr3_length: 14; d_call: TRBD2; cdr3_aa: CASSFTSAQETQYF; cdr3_nt: TGCGCCAGCAGCTTTACTAGCGCCCAAGAGACCCAGTACTTC
j_call: TRBJ1-5; v_call: TRBV28; clone_size: few; cdr3_length: 15; d_call: -; cdr3_aa: CASSLLGQPNQPQHF; cdr3_nt: TGTGCCAGCAGTTTACTTGGACAGCCCAATCAGCCCCAGCATTTT
j_call: TRBJ2-5; v_call: TRBV6-2/TRBV6-3; clone_size: few; cdr3_length: 14; d_call: TRBD1; cdr3_aa: CATNSRTGQETQYF; cdr3_nt: TGTGCCACCAATTCTAGGACAGGCCAAGAGACCCAGTACTTC
j_call: TRBJ1-2; v_call: TRBV11-1; clone_size: -; cdr3_length: 15; d_call: -; cdr3_aa: CASSLGGQLNYGYTF; cdr3_nt: TGTGCCAGCAGCTTAGGAGGACAGCTTAACTATGGCTACACCTTC
j_call: TRBJ2-2; v_call: TRBV15; clone_size: few; cdr3_length: 15; d_call: -; cdr3_aa: CATSREQGGTGELFF; cdr3_nt: TGTGCCACCAGCAGAGAACAGGGAGGGACCGGGGAGCTGTTTTTT
j_call: TRBJ2-1; v_call: TRBV9; clone_size: few; cdr3_length: 18; d_call: -; cdr3_aa: CASSEKAGALPKYNEQFF; cdr3_nt: TGTGCCAGCAGCGAGAAGGCTGGGGCATTGCCCAAGTACAATGAGCAGTTCTTC
j_call: TRBJ1-1; v_call: TRBV7-9; clone_size: few; cdr3_length: 12; d_call: -; cdr3_aa: CASSPEYTEAFF; cdr3_nt: TGTGCCAGCAGCCCGGAATACACTGAAGCTTTCTTT
j_call: TRBJ2-7; v_call: TRBV25-1; clone_size: few; cdr3_length: 14; d_call: -; cdr3_aa: CASSARNRDYEQYF; cdr3_nt: TGTGCCAGCAGTGCTCGTAACAGGGACTACGAGCAGTACTTC
j_call: TRBJ1-5; v_call: TRBV5-1; clone_size: -; cdr3_length: 14; d_call: -; cdr3_aa: CASSLDGGNQPQHF; cdr3_nt: TGCGCCAGCAGCTTGGATGGTGGGAATCAGCCCCAGCATTTT
j_call: TRBJ2-3; v_call: TRBV7-3; clone_size: -; cdr3_length: 16; d_call: TRBD2; cdr3_aa: CASSTHPGTTTDTQYF; cdr3_nt: TGTGCCAGCAGCACACACCCCGGGACTACCACAGATACGCAGTATTTT
j_call: TRBJ2-1; v_call: TRBV4-2; clone_size: -; cdr3_length: 17; d_call: TRBD2; cdr3_aa: CASSQDPRGGPRNEQFF; cdr3_nt: TGTGCCAGCAGCCAAGACCCGCGGGGGGGCCCCCGGAATGAGCAGTTCTTC
j_call: TRBJ2-7; v_call: TRBV12-3/TRBV12-4; clone_size: -; cdr3_length: 13; d_call: -; cdr3_aa: CASSSRVAYEQYF; cdr3_nt: TGTGCCAGCAGTTCACGGGTTGCCTACGAGCAGTACTTC
j_call: TRBJ2-1; v_call: TRBV12-3/TRBV12-4; clone_size: few; cdr3_length: 14; d_call: TRBD2; cdr3_aa: CASSLSGGYNEQFF; cdr3_nt: TGTGCCAGCAGTTTAAGCGGGGGCTACAATGAGCAGTTCTTC
j_call: TRBJ2-2; v_call: TRBV7-2; clone_size: many; cdr3_length: 15; d_call: TRBD1; cdr3_aa: CASSTRGQGHGELFF; cdr3_nt: TGTGCCAGCAGCACCAGGGGACAGGGGCACGGGGAGCTGTTTTTT
j_call: TRBJ1-6; v_call: TRBV4-1; clone_size: many; cdr3_length: 17; d_call: -; cdr3_aa: CASSQARLGAGNSPLHF; cdr3_nt: TGCGCCAGCAGCCAAGCTAGATTAGGGGCGGGAAATTCACCCCTCCACTTT
j_call: TRBJ2-5; v_call: TRBV12-3/TRBV12-4; clone_size: many; cdr3_length: 11; d_call: -; cdr3_aa: CASSREETQYF; cdr3_nt: TGTGCCAGCAGCCGGGAAGAGACCCAGTACTTC
j_call: TRBJ2-3; v_call: TRBV12-3/TRBV12-4; clone_size: -; cdr3_length: 13; d_call: -; cdr3_aa: CASSPDRIDTQYF; cdr3_nt: TGTGCCAGCAGCCCGGACCGTATAGATACGCAGTATTTT
j_call: TRBJ2-3; v_call: TRBV12-3/TRBV12-4; clone_size: many; cdr3_length: 17; d_call: -; cdr3_aa: CASSLAQAGVSTDTQYF; cdr3_nt: TGTGCCAGCAGTTTAGCGCAGGCTGGCGTCAGCACAGATACGCAGTATTTT
j_call: TRBJ1-5; v_call: TRBV7-2; clone_size: -; cdr3_length: 15; d_call: -; cdr3_aa: CASTPSGLRGQPQHF; cdr3_nt: TGTGCCAGCACCCCGTCGGGGCTGAGAGGACAGCCCCAGCATTTT
j_call: TRBJ1-5; v_call: TRBV6-5; clone_size: few; cdr3_length: 18; d_call: TRBD1; cdr3_aa: CASSSLTGGSDRGQPQHF; cdr3_nt: TGTGCCAGCAGTTCACTCACAGGGGGCTCGGATCGGGGACAGCCCCAGCATTTT
j_call: TRBJ2-1; v_call: TRBV5-1; clone_size: many; cdr3_length: 13; d_call: -; cdr3_aa: CASSLEQGNEQFF; cdr3_nt: TGCGCCAGCAGCTTGGAACAGGGTAATGAGCAGTTCTTC
j_call: TRBJ1-6; v_call: TRBV4-2; clone_size: few; cdr3_length: 16; d_call: -; cdr3_aa: CASSQESRGWYSPLHF; cdr3_nt: TGTGCCAGCAGCCAAGAGAGCAGGGGCTGGTATTCACCCCTCCACTTT